This T cell receptor beta chain was captured by sequencing in a study of blood T cell repertoires in COVID-19. Study as a whole: Some COVID-19 samples were acute and others convalescent; all came from the United States, Italy and Spain. T cells, B-cell-depleted T cells, or PBMCs provided the cDNA or gDNA that served as material.

Unmatched junction bases numbered 14, after V lost 10 bases and J lost 0 bases. This CDR3 has 16 amino acids. Germline CDR1 reads MDHEN; CDR2 reads SYDVKM. Original analysis: For nucleated cells, counts were estimated from reference gene primer amplification. Method: immunoSEQ multiplex PCR; TCRdb's copy keeps in-frame clones and lacks some. V, J and clone size reflect that table, while D and trimming were determined from the DNA. The sample lists approximately 300,000 clones, 70% to 90% occurring once. Sequences were obtained from peripheral blood. The receptor was derived from a woman aged 45-60 years with active or convalescent COVID-19. V is TRBV28 and J is TRBJ1-1; 7 bases fit TRBD1. In DNA, the CDR3 is TGTGCCATTAACCCAGTGACCGGGACAGTGAACACTGAAGCTTTCTTT. Amino acids: CAINPVTGTVNTEAFF.